This passage covers 30 T cell receptor beta chains from one sample sequenced in a study of cytomegalovirus exposure and HLA in healthy donors. 60 Vbeta and 13 Jbeta primers were used in PCR. Data came from immunoSEQ multiplex PCR; TCRdb stores just in-frame clones and leaves some out. This table has 75,000 to 90,000 clones, 60% to 80% appearing once. Sequencing was carried out using PBMCs. These receptors all stem from a man in his forties or fifties in good health and CMV-seronegative.

The rearrangement joins TRBV6-5 to TRBJ2-5, with D perhaps TRBD2 (9 bases). The CDR3 extends over 15 amino acids. Germline loops: CDR1 MNHEY, CDR2 SVGAGI. The V end lost 7 bases, the J end lost 2 bases, and 17 bases lay between the germline ends. This chain's CDR3 is CASTRGRGGQETQYF. DNA of the CDR3: TGTGCCAGCACCAGGGGGCGGGGGGGTCAAGAGACCCAGTACTTC.

The chain combines TRBV2 with TRBJ2-1; 9 nucleotides agree with TRBD1. The length of the CDR3 is 17 residues. J lost 8 bases, V lost 1 base, and 12 bases had no gene match. The germline V gene encodes CDR1 SNHLY and CDR2 FYNNEI. The CDR3 sequence: CASSEVAPGQGTYEQFF. In nucleotides, the CDR3 is TGTGCCAGCAGTGAAGTAGCCCCGGGACAGGGAACGTATGAGCAGTTCTTC. Full variable domain (rest looked up from reference TRBV2 and TRBJ2-1): EPEVTQTPSHQVTQMGQEVILRCVPISNHLYFYWYRQILGQKVEFLVSFYNNEISEKSEIFDDQFSVERPDGSNFTLKIRSTKLEDSAMYFCASSEVAPGQGTYEQFFGPGTRLTVL.

This chain joins TRBV5-1 and TRBJ2-5; D is ambiguous. The CDR3 has 11 residues. Germline V CDR1 and CDR2: SGHRS, YFSETQ. V lost 2 bases to trimming and J lost 5 bases, with 4 bases between them. The CDR3 sequence is CASSFGETQYF. CDR3 DNA: TGCGCCAGCAGCTTCGGGGAGACCCAGTACTTC.

The J gene is TRBJ2-5, the V gene TRBV11-1; tentative D call: TRBD1 (5 bases). V lost 3 bases to trimming and J lost 1 base, with 9 bases between them. The CDR3 runs 14 residues. The V gene's germline CDR1 is SGHAT and CDR2 FQDESV (reference sequence). CDR3 in amino acids: CASSFEDIQETQYF. Here the CDR3 DNA reads TGTGCCAGCAGCTTCGAGGACATCCAAGAGACCCAGTACTTC. The whole variable domain, filled in from reference TRBV11-1 and TRBJ2-5, reads EAEVAQSPRYKITEKSQAVAFWCDPISGHATLYWYRQILGQGPELLVQFQDESVVDDSQLPKDRFSAERLKGVDSTLKIQPAELGDSAMYLCASSFEDIQETQYFGPGTRLLVL.

This clone has more than one count but fewer than ten. The chain joins TRBV14 to TRBJ2-2; D is uncertain. The germline gives CDR1 SGHDN, CDR2 FVKESK. The CDR3 is made up of 13 amino acids. Trimming took 1 base from V and 6 from J, leaving 6 bases between them. For the CDR3, the DNA is TGTGCCAGCAGCCAAGCTTACTCCGGGGAGCTGTTTTTT. Amino acids: CASSQAYSGELFF.

This chain uses TRBV6-5 with TRBJ2-7; possibly TRBD2 for D (6 bases). V was trimmed by 0 bases and J by 0 bases, leaving 9 bases between them. The CDR3 runs 15 residues. CDR1 and CDR2 from the germline V gene are MNHEY and SVGAGI. In DNA, the CDR3 is TGTGCCAGCAGTTACTCGGGGGGATCCTCCTACGAGCAGTACTTC. Its translation is CASSYSGGSSYEQYF.

The V gene is TRBV4-3, the J gene TRBJ1-2, with 7 bases fitting TRBD1. CDR3 length equals 15 residues. From germline, CDR1 is LGHNA and CDR2 YSLEER. V was clipped by 0 bases and J by 5 bases; unmatched bases: 6. The CDR3, as DNA: TGCGCCAGCAGCCAAGAACCAGGGGGATCTTATGGCTACACCTTC. Its translation is CASSQEPGGSYGYTF.

The chain carries TRBV28 and TRBJ1-3; tentatively, D is TRBD1 (5 bases). The CDR3 has 14 residues. Germline V gene sequence: CDR1 MDHEN, CDR2 SYDVKM. V gave up 5 bases and J gave up 0 bases, with 8 bases separating them. The DNA for the CDR3 is TGTGCCAGCAGTACAGGCCTCTCTGGAAACACCATATATTTT. It encodes CASSTGLSGNTIYF.

This chain uses TRBV9 with TRBJ2-5; 9 bases match TRBD2. The CDR3 consists of 15 residues. The trim removed 0 bases at V and 4 bases at J, leaving 4 bases unmatched. Germline values: CDR1 SGDLS, CDR2 YYNGEE. The CDR3: CASSVDQRGVETQYF. In DNA, the CDR3 is TGTGCCAGCAGCGTAGATCAGCGGGGGGTAGAGACCCAGTACTTC.

This chain connects TRBV27 to TRBJ1-2, with a possible D match to TRBD1 (6 bases). V lost 4 bases and J lost 7, with 19 bases in between. The CDR3 extends over 15 amino acids. Germline V CDR1 and CDR2: MNHEY, SMNVEV (reference sequence). In nucleotides, the CDR3 is TGTGCCAGCAGTTCCTTCGAGGACAGACACCTTGGCTACACCTTC. Residues: CASSSFEDRHLGYTF.

V gene TRBV5-1 combines with J gene TRBJ2-7, with TRBD1 identical over 11 bases. The germline CDR1 and CDR2 sequences are SGHRS and YFSETQ. V lost 1 base to trimming and J lost 6 bases; unmatched junction nucleotides: 9. This CDR3 is built from 16 residues. In nucleotides, the CDR3 is TGCGCCAGCAGCTTGTCTAGTACCGGGACAGGGGGCGAGCAGTACTTC. It is translated as CASSLSSTGTGGEQYF.

The chain recombines TRBV6-6 with TRBJ2-1; 14 bases match TRBD2. Germline loops: CDR1 MNHNY, CDR2 SVGAGI (reference sequence). The CDR3 length is 15 residues. Trimming at V came to 2 bases and at J to 12 bases, leaving 6 bases not matched to a gene. The CDR3 DNA follows: TGTGCCAGCAGTTACGGGACTAGCGGGGGACTGGGGCAGTTCTTC. Translation gives CASSYGTSGGLGQFF.

V gene TRBV18 combines with J gene TRBJ1-1; TRBD1 aligns across 7 bases. The CDR3 has 17 amino acids. V lost 1 base to trimming and J lost 2 bases; unmatched junction nucleotides: 10. Germline values: CDR1 KGHSH, CDR2 LQKENI. Here the CDR3 reads CASSPRQGRELNTEAFF. In nucleotides, the CDR3 is TGTGCCAGCTCACCACGACAGGGCCGAGAACTAAACACTGAAGCTTTCTTT.

The chain is built from TRBV12-2 and TRBJ1-2. TRBV12-2 is designated a pseudogene. The CDR3 is made up of 17 amino acids. CDR3 nucleotides: TGTGCAAGTCGCTTCACAGAGGGCGGGGGAATGTACTATGGCTACACCTTC. Protein product: CASRFTEGGGMYYGYTF.

The chain carries TRBV9 and TRBJ1-1; TRBD1 is a possible D gene (6 bases). V was shortened by 4 bases and J by 11 bases, with 24 bases between the two germline ends. The CDR3 consists of 15 residues. The germline V gene has CDR1 SGDLS and CDR2 YYNGEE. The CDR3 DNA reads TGTGCCAGCAGCTCTAGCGGGGTAGCACAGGGTTTTGCTTTCTTT. This gives the protein CASSSSGVAQGFAFF.

The chain combines TRBV12-5 with TRBJ2-7; possible D gene TRBD2, 5 bases. V lost 1 base and J lost 4, with 20 bases in between. Per the germline V gene, CDR1 is LGHNT and CDR2 is FRNRAP. The CDR3 covers 17 residues. The CDR3 here is CASGLALIARPNYEQYF. CDR3 DNA: TGTGCTAGTGGTTTGGCCCTTATAGCGCGGCCTAATTACGAGCAGTACTTC.

V is TRBV5-6 and J is TRBJ2-3; TRBD2 agrees at 14 bases. Germline CDR1 is SGHDT and CDR2 is YYEEEE. V trimming: 4 bases; J trimming: 2 bases; junction bases outside the gene matches: 3. This CDR3 has 16 amino acids. Here the CDR3 DNA reads TGTGCCAGCAGCCAGGGACTAGCGGGGGTCACAGATACGCAGTATTTT. Amino acids: CASSQGLAGVTDTQYF.

This clone was recorded only once. CDR3 DNA sequence: TGTGCCAGCTCACCGCAGAAGTTTACTATGTACAATGAGCAGTTCTTC. Amino acid sequence: CASSPQKFTMYNEQFF. V and J are TRBV18 and TRBJ2-1; D not certain. V was trimmed by 3 bases and J by 4 bases, leaving 16 bases between them. Germline V CDR1 and CDR2: KGHSH, LQKENI. CDR3 length: 16 residues. Complete variable domain (other parts from reference TRBV18 and TRBJ2-1): NAGVMQNPRHLVRRRGQEARLRCSPMKGHSHVYWYRQLPEEGLKFMVYLQKENIIDESGMPKERFSAEFPKEGPSILRIQQVVRGDSAAYFCASSPQKFTMYNEQFFGPGTRLTVL.

This clone was picked up a small number of times. The chain joins TRBV7-2 to TRBJ2-1; TRBD1 might be the D (6 bases). This CDR3 spans 14 amino acids. Per germline, CDR1 SGHTA and CDR2 FQGNSA. The V end was cut by 6 bases, the J end by 9 bases, with 18 bases between. This chain's CDR3 is CASSRGPTGLEQFF. DNA for the CDR3: TGTGCCAGCAGTCGGGGACCAACAGGGCTTGAGCAGTTCTTC.

The rearrangement links TRBV27 to TRBJ1-1; a possible D gene is TRBD1 (5 bases). The CDR3 loop spans 15 amino acids. V was pared by 3 bases and J by 4 bases, with 15 bases between. Germline CDR1 and CDR2: MNHEY and SMNVEV (reference sequence). For the CDR3, the DNA is TGTGCCAGCAGTTTGATACCACTTCAGGGCACTGAAGCTTTCTTT. Translating it yields CASSLIPLQGTEAFF.

The V gene is TRBV5-6, the J gene TRBJ2-1, with 11 positions matching TRBD2. Trimming at V came to 4 bases and at J to 10 bases, leaving 13 bases not matched to a gene. This CDR3 contains 16 residues. Germline V lookup: CDR1 SGHDT, CDR2 YYEEEE. The CDR3 here is CASSPPFSGGAGEQFF. DNA for the CDR3: TGTGCCAGCAGCCCCCCTTTTAGCGGGGGGGCCGGGGAGCAGTTCTTC. The full variable domain, completed using reference TRBV5-6 and TRBJ2-1, is DAGVTQSPTHLIKTRGQQVTLRCSPKSGHDTVSWYQQALGQGPQFIFQYYEEEERQRGNFPDRFSGHQFPNYSSELNVNALLLGDSALYLCASSPPFSGGAGEQFFGPGTRLTVL.

The sample holds a few counts of this clone. The V gene is TRBV5-1, the J gene TRBJ2-2; D may be TRBD1 (6 bases). V lost 4 bases and J 2 bases, leaving 18 bases between the germline ends. CDR3 size: 17 residues. Looked up from germline, CDR1 is SGHRS and CDR2 is YFSETQ. The CDR3 is CASSPHPTGLNTGELFF. The CDR3 DNA reads as TGCGCCAGCAGCCCCCATCCGACAGGTTTAAACACCGGGGAGCTGTTTTTT.

The CDR3 reads CASSPTNSGNTIYF. The CDR3 nucleotides are TGTGCCAGCAGCCCTACGAACTCTGGAAACACCATATATTTT. This rearrangement joins TRBV7-3 to TRBJ1-3; no reliable D call. Germline assignment: CDR1 SGHTA and CDR2 FQGTGA. This CDR3 region has 14 residues. V lost 5 bases and J 0 bases, leaving 8 bases between the germline ends.

This chain links TRBV6-5 with TRBJ2-5; tentative D call: TRBD2 (5 bases). Matching the DNA end better, TRBJ2-7 makes the J call doubtful. The CDR3 contains 14 residues. CDR1 is MNHEY and CDR2 is SVGAGI in the germline V gene. This CDR3 is CASSPTDGGYEQYF. As DNA, the CDR3 is TGTGCCAGCAGTCCGACGGACGGAGGTTACGAGCAGTACTTC.

V and J are TRBV2 and TRBJ2-4; TRBD1 aligns across 7 bases. This CDR3 has 14 amino acids. The ends lost 2 bases at V and 9 bases at J; junction bases unmatched: 7. Germline CDR1 SNHLY, CDR2 FYNNEI. This CDR3 reads CASSERQGVIIQYF. The CDR3 coding sequence is TGTGCCAGCAGTGAACGCCAGGGGGTAATCATTCAGTACTTC.

The J gene is TRBJ1-1, the V gene TRBV27, with D perhaps TRBD1 (5 bases). Trimming shortened V by 2 bases and J by 4 bases, and 8 bases separated the two germline ends. In germline, CDR1 is MNHEY, CDR2 SMNVEV (reference sequence). CDR3 length: 13 amino acids. The CDR3 DNA follows: TGTGCCAGCAGTTTACGGGGGTCCACTGAAGCTTTCTTT. Translated: CASSLRGSTEAFF.

The gene calls are TRBV12-5 and TRBJ2-1; 9 bases are a match to TRBD1. This CDR3 contains 15 residues. The germline V gene encodes CDR1 LGHNT and CDR2 FRNRAP. Trimming removed 3 bases from V and 10 bases from J; junction bases left unmatched: 10. Here the CDR3 reads CASGLGQGRKGEQFF. DNA of the CDR3: TGTGCTAGTGGTTTAGGACAGGGGAGGAAAGGGGAGCAGTTCTTC.

The chain uses TRBV18 and TRBJ1-1; the match to TRBD1 covers 7 bases. The germline gives CDR1 KGHSH, CDR2 LQKENI. This CDR3 comprises 14 residues. Trimming cost V 5 bases and J 1 base; bases outside gene matches: 4. The chain's CDR3 is CASSTGQKNTEAFF. CDR3 sequence (DNA): TGTGCCAGCTCAACGGGACAGAAGAACACTGAAGCTTTCTTT.

The rearrangement uses TRBV7-3 and TRBJ2-2; D remains unclear. Germline CDR1 and CDR2: SGHTA and FQGTGA. V shed 3 bases and J shed 7 bases, with 9 bases lying between them. This CDR3 has 13 amino acids. The CDR3 here is CASSFNNIGELFF. CDR3 DNA sequence: TGTGCCAGCAGCTTCAACAATATCGGGGAGCTGTTTTTT.

The chain recombines TRBV29-1 with TRBJ2-7, with 8 bases fitting TRBD1. Germline values: CDR1 SQVTM, CDR2 ANQGSEA. This CDR3 spans 13 amino acids. The J segment lost 3 bases and the V segment lost 5 bases, leaving 6 bases of the junction unmatched. The CDR3 sequence: CSVSTGQVYEQYF. CDR3 bases: TGCAGCGTTTCCACGGGACAGGTCTACGAGCAGTACTTC.